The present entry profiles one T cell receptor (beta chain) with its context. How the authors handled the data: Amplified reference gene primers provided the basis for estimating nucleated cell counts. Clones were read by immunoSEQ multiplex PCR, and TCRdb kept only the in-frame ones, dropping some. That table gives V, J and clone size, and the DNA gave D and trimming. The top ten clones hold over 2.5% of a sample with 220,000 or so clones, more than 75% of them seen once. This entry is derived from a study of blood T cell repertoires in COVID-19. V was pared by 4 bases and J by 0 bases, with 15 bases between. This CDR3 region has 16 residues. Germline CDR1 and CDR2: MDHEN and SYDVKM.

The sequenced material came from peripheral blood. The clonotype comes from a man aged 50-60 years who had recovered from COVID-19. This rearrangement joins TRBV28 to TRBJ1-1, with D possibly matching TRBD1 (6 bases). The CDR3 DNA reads TGTGCCAGCAGTTCACTCAGGGGTACCATGAACACTGAAGCTTTCTTT. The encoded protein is CASSSLRGTMNTEAFF.